The rows below give T cell receptor beta chains drawn from one sample of a study of OX40 agonist ivuxolimab in advanced cancers. The method was immunoSEQ multiplex PCR; TCRdb's version includes in-frame clones alone and lacks a portion of them. The sample has around 74,000 clones, approximately 90% seen once; the top ten hold 9.5% to 11%. This specimen consisted of CD4+ or CD8+ T cells sorted from blood, obtained in a trial of the OX40 agonist ivuxolimab. The receptors originated from an adult with an advanced solid tumor such as melanoma, head and neck, liver or kidney cancer. The CDR3 runs from the conserved cysteine through the conserved F or W. The D gene is left open where the match is weak. Size is omitted from some rows. Given values are once, few, many or a class for expanded clones.

cdr3_nt	cdr3_aa	d_call	v_call	j_call	clone_size
TGTGCCAGCAGCTCGACTAGCGTCTACAATGAGCAGTTCTTC	CASSSTSVYNEQFF	TRBD2	TRBV5-4	TRBJ2-1	.
TGTGCCAGCGAAGCGGGGGGGTTTTACGAGCAGTACTTC	CASEAGGFYEQYF	TRBD2	TRBV11-2	TRBJ2-7	once
TGCGCCAGCAGCCCTCTTTTACAGGGGGAGGGAGGGGTGAACACTGAAGCTTTCTTT	CASSPLLQGEGGVNTEAFF	TRBD1	TRBV4-3	TRBJ1-1	.
TGCGCCAGCAGAACCCCGGGACTAGCAGAAAACAATGAGCAGTTCTTC	CASRTPGLAENNEQFF	TRBD2	TRBV10-1	TRBJ2-1	.
TGTGCCACCACTCCCGACCGTGCACCAGATACGCAGTATTTT	CATTPDRAPDTQYF	.	TRBV11-2	TRBJ2-3	.
TGTGCCAGCAGTGAGCGGGGACAGGGGGAGGGCTATGGCTACACCTTC	CASSERGQGEGYGYTF	TRBD1	TRBV9	TRBJ1-2	once
TGTGCCAGCAGTTATGAGTTTCTTAGTGCCACAGATACGCAGTATTTT	CASSYEFLSATDTQYF	.	TRBV6-5	TRBJ2-3	.
TGTGCCTGGAGTCATAATAGCAATCAGCCCCAGCATTTT	CAWSHNSNQPQHF	.	TRBV30	TRBJ1-5	.
TGTGCCAGCAGCCGACCTGGACTAGCGAGCCAAGAGACCCAGTACTTC	CASSRPGLASQETQYF	TRBD2	TRBV7-9	TRBJ2-5	.
TGTGCCAGCAGCTTGGGGACAGGGGGTTCACCCCTCCACTTT	CASSLGTGGSPLHF	TRBD1	TRBV5-6	TRBJ1-6	once
TGTGCCAGTAGTATAGATCGTGAAGGGGGCACCGGGGAGCTGTTTTTT	CASSIDREGGTGELFF	.	TRBV19	TRBJ2-2	.
TGTGCCAGCAGTTTTCTGGGGGGCGGAGAGACCCAGTACTTC	CASSFLGGGETQYF	.	TRBV27	TRBJ2-5	.
TGTGCCAGCAGAGCCGGGACCCAGGCGGGCTACGAGCAGTACTTC	CASRAGTQAGYEQYF	.	TRBV6-5	TRBJ2-7	.
TGTGCCAGCAGTGAAGTGGTAGGTGCGGCAGGGGAGAGCGGCTACACCTTC	CASSEVVGAAGESGYTF	.	TRBV2	TRBJ1-2	.
TGCGCCAGCAGCCAATACCTCGGCGAGGGCTACACCTTC	CASSQYLGEGYTF	.	TRBV4-1	TRBJ1-2	.
TGTGCCAGCGCCGGGGGTTCCTACAATGAGCAGTTCTTC	CASAGGSYNEQFF	.	TRBV7-9	TRBJ2-1	.
TGTGCCAGCAGCCATCACTGGGACGGCTTT	CASSHHWDGF	.	TRBV5-8	TRBJ1-6	few
TGTGCCAGCAGCAGAAGCTCAGATACGCAGTATTTT	CASSRSSDTQYF	.	TRBV11-3	TRBJ2-3	.
TGTGCCAGCAGCTTAAGCGGGTCCAGGACAGATACGCAGTATTTT	CASSLSGSRTDTQYF	.	TRBV5-6	TRBJ2-3	.
TGTGCCAGCAGTTCAACAGGGAATATCAATGAGCAGTTCTTC	CASSSTGNINEQFF	.	TRBV27	TRBJ2-1	.
TGTGCTAGTGGTCCCCGACAGGGCCCTTATGGCTACACCTTC	CASGPRQGPYGYTF	TRBD1	TRBV12-5	TRBJ1-2	.
TGCGCCAGCAGCCCCCGTGTGGGGGGGTTCTATGGCTACACCTTC	CASSPRVGGFYGYTF	.	TRBV5-1	TRBJ1-2	.
TGTGCCAGTAGGGTGGGGTCGACGCACGAAGCTTTCTTT	CASRVGSTHEAFF	.	TRBV19	TRBJ1-1	.
TGTGCCAGCAGTTTCGATCGGGGCGTCAGACAGGACCTATACAATGAGCAGTTCTTC	CASSFDRGVRQDLYNEQFF	.	TRBV27	TRBJ2-1	.
TGCAGTGTGGGGAGGGATGGCTACACCTTC	CSVGRDGYTF	.	TRBV20-1	TRBJ1-2	.
TGTGCCAGCAGAGCGGGGGTGACAGATACGCAGTATTTT	CASRAGVTDTQYF	TRBD2	TRBV5-6	TRBJ2-3	.
TGTGCCAGCAGTGAAACTAGCAAGGACGGGGAGCTGTTTTTT	CASSETSKDGELFF	.	TRBV2	TRBJ2-2	.
TGCGCCAGCAGCCAAGGACCCCCGGGGGATGAGCAGTTCTTC	CASSQGPPGDEQFF	.	TRBV4-3	TRBJ2-1	.
TGTGCCAGCAGCGTAGTGGGCCCTGCTGACTATGGCTACACCTTC	CASSVVGPADYGYTF	.	TRBV9	TRBJ1-2	.
TGTGCCAGCAGCTTGCGGGGTTGGGATGAGCAGTTCTTC	CASSLRGWDEQFF	.	TRBV5-4	TRBJ2-1	.
TGTGCCAGCAGTCCAGTGGAGGGGGTTAGGACTGAAGCTTTCTTT	CASSPVEGVRTEAFF	.	TRBV7-9	TRBJ1-1	.
TGTGCCAGCAGCCAGCGGGGGTGGCCCTACGAGCAGTACTTC	CASSQRGWPYEQYF	TRBD2	TRBV6-1	TRBJ2-7	few
TGTGCCAGTAGCCCCGGGACAGGGTCTTACGAGCAGTACTTC	CASSPGTGSYEQYF	TRBD1	TRBV19	TRBJ2-7	once